This T cell receptor beta chain emerged from a study of T cell repertoires in cytomegalovirus infection. The overall study: The authors used CMV epitopes that were HLA-C-restricted (recently identified) and HLA-B-restricted (well studied). Evidence of both CMV infection and a matching HLA type came from public TCR beta signatures.

TCRdb reprocessed the reads with MiXCR, giving one entry per CDR3 protein. The table lists fewer than 1,000,000 distinct CDR3 sequences, approximately 31% of them singletons, with around 15% in the top ten. This CDR3 is 13 amino acids long. Germline V CDR1 and CDR2: SQVTM, ANQGSEA. V lost 5 bases, J lost 5 bases, and 15 bases lay in between. Study-level findings and limits: The ex vivo response was dominated by HLA-C-restricted CMV-specific TCR beta clonotypes.

Concerning this clonotype itself: No antigen is known for it.

The source material was cultured CD8+ T cells from PBMCs, sampled from culture after CMV antigen stimulation. This sequence joins TRBV29-1 and TRBJ1-2, with a tentative D call TRBD1 (5 bases). The source of this sequence is a human donor in good health (CMV status not recorded). Some clones in this sample may be carry-over from other donors' samples. CDR3 nucleotides: TGCAGCGTTCCCCTGCAGGGTTCGTATGGCTACACCTTC. Its protein is CSVPLQGSYGYTF.